This is a list of T cell receptor beta chains from one sample in a study of blood T cell repertoires in COVID-19. The table came from immunoSEQ multiplex PCR; TCRdb's copy has only in-frame clones and leaves some out. The sample consists of 140,000 to 150,000 clones, 65% to 90% of them appearing once. Sequenced input: peripheral blood. The receptors here all came from a human donor in a cohort sampled during active COVID-19. Both conserved end residues are part of each CDR3. D genes are given only for firm matches. For some rows the clone size is stated as once, few or many, or as a class when expanded; others skip it.

CDR3	DNA	D	V	J	size
CASSFGASYRGADEQYF	TGCGCCAGCAGCTTCGGCGCGTCCTATCGGGGGGCTGACGAGCAGTACTTC	.	TRBV5-1	TRBJ2-7	.
CASTSRQGASTDTQYF	TGTGCCAGCACCTCACGACAGGGGGCGAGCACAGATACGCAGTATTTT	TRBD1	TRBV27	TRBJ2-3	.
CASRPGLGNTGELFF	TGTGCCAGCAGGCCGGGACTCGGAAACACCGGGGAGCTGTTTTTT	.	TRBV27	TRBJ2-2	.
CASSLGTGNQPQHF	TGTGCCAGCAGCCTCGGGACAGGGAATCAGCCCCAGCATTTT	TRBD1	TRBV27	TRBJ1-5	.
CASSPRGEKLFF	TGCGCCAGCAGCCCCAGGGGTGAAAAACTGTTTTTT	.	TRBV4-3	TRBJ1-4	.
CASSLGHSYRQYF	TGTGCCAGCAGCCTAGGACACAGCTATAGGCAGTACTTC	.	TRBV14	TRBJ2-7	.
CASSVRAYEQYF	TGTGCCAGCAGCGTGCGAGCCTACGAGCAGTACTTC	.	TRBV7-2	TRBJ2-7	few
CATSDTGYYNEQFF	TGTGCCACCAGTGATACGGGGTACTACAATGAGCAGTTCTTC	.	TRBV24-1	TRBJ2-1	.
CAIRDYTNTEAFF	TGTGCCATCAGAGACTATACGAACACTGAAGCTTTCTTT	.	TRBV10-3	TRBJ1-1	once
CASSPRTETGELFF	TGTGCCAGCTCACCTCGGACAGAAACCGGGGAGCTGTTTTTT	.	TRBV18	TRBJ2-2	.
CASTRTGQISGNTIYF	TGTGCCAGCACCCGGACAGGGCAGATCTCTGGAAACACCATATATTTT	TRBD1	TRBV28	TRBJ1-3	.
CASSLPGGRSYGYTF	TGTGCCAGCAGCCTCCCCGGGGGGCGCAGCTATGGCTACACCTTC	.	TRBV28	TRBJ1-2	once
CASSIAGVETQYF	TGCGCCAGCAGTATAGCGGGGGTGGAGACCCAGTACTTC	TRBD2	TRBV10-2	TRBJ2-5	.
CASSRGLAGCEHRGAVF	TGTGCCAGCAGCCGAGGACTAGCGGGCTGCGAACACCGGGGAGCTGTTTTT	TRBD2	TRBV7-3	TRBJ2-2	.
CASSLEGRSSYEQYF	TGTGCCAGCAGCTTAGAGGGGCGCAGCTCCTACGAGCAGTACTTC	.	TRBV7-2	TRBJ2-7	.
CATSRDLGQTYEQYF	TGTGCCACCAGCAGAGATCTTGGACAGACCTACGAGCAGTACTTC	.	TRBV15	TRBJ2-7	.
CASQEEGYTF	TGTGCCTCCCAGGAGGAGGGCTACACCTTC	.	TRBV7-2	TRBJ1-2	.
CASSQGREGLRGELFF	TGTGCCAGCAGCCAAGGGCGGGAGGGCCTCCGCGGGGAGCTGTTTTTT	TRBD2	TRBV4-2	TRBJ2-2	few
CSASRYRRGLNTEAFF	TGCAGTGCTAGTCGATACCGAAGAGGCTTGAACACTGAAGCTTTCTTT	.	TRBV20-1	TRBJ1-1	.
CASSTWTGEKLFF	TGTGCCAGCAGTACATGGACAGGTGAAAAACTGTTTTTT	TRBD1	TRBV28	TRBJ1-4	.
CASSEWGIPSNQPQHF	TGCGCCAGCAGTGAGTGGGGCATCCCGAGCAATCAGCCCCAGCATTTT	.	TRBV10-1	TRBJ1-5	.
CASITLAGGAGELFF	TGTGCCAGCATCACCTTAGCGGGAGGGGCCGGGGAGCTGTTTTTT	TRBD2	TRBV28	TRBJ2-2	once
CASSAEGLRSEKLFF	TGTGCCAGCAGTGCCGAGGGATTGCGGAGTGAAAAACTGTTTTTT	.	TRBV25-1	TRBJ1-4	.
CASSRDSNNSPLHF	TGTGCCAGCAGCCGGGACAGCAATAATTCACCCCTCCACTTT	TRBD1	TRBV7-9	TRBJ1-6	.
CASSQVAGVPTGELFF	TGCGCCAGCAGCCAAGTTGCAGGGGTTCCCACCGGGGAGCTGTTTTTT	.	TRBV4-3	TRBJ2-2	once
CASRGANTGELFF	TGTGCCAGCAGGGGAGCAAACACCGGGGAGCTGTTTTTT	.	TRBV28	TRBJ2-2	.
CASSLDLQEETQYF	TGTGCCAGCAGCTTAGACTTACAGGAAGAGACCCAGTACTTC	.	TRBV11-2	TRBJ2-5	.
CASSSSLSYNEQFF	TGTGCCAGCAGTTCTAGCCTCTCCTATAATGAGCAGTTCTTC	.	TRBV11-2	TRBJ2-1	.
CASSFTGGVTEAFF	TGTGCCAGCAGCTTTACAGGGGGCGTCACTGAAGCTTTCTTT	TRBD1	TRBV7-3	TRBJ1-1	once
CATARGREKLFF	TGTGCCACCGCGCGGGGCCGAGAAAAACTGTTTTTT	.	TRBV15	TRBJ1-4	.
CASSIGGRGSYEQYF	TGTGCCAGTAGTATAGGAGGCAGGGGATCCTACGAGCAGTACTTC	.	TRBV19	TRBJ2-7	few
CASSPLGDSRRNYGYTF	TGTGCCAGCTCACCATTGGGGGACAGCCGCCGAAACTATGGCTACACCTTC	TRBD1	TRBV18	TRBJ1-2	.
CASSPPGVNREKLFF	TGTGCCAGCAGTCCCCCGGGGGTAAATCGTGAAAAACTGTTTTTT	.	TRBV27	TRBJ1-4	.
CASSLVGGTNNNEQFF	TGTGCCAGCAGCTTAGTGGGAGGGACTAATAACAATGAGCAGTTCTTC	TRBD2	TRBV7-3	TRBJ2-1	.
CASIKGVGSEQYF	TGTGCCAGCATCAAGGGGGTGGGTTCCGAGCAGTACTTC	.	TRBV28	TRBJ2-7	.
CASSSPGRGIEKLFF	TGTGCCAGCAGTTCTCCGGGCAGGGGGATTGAAAAACTGTTTTTT	TRBD1	TRBV28	TRBJ1-4	.
CASSSVGQGLSSPLHF	TGTGCCAGCAGTTCAGTCGGACAGGGGCTCAGTTCACCCCTCCACTTT	TRBD1	TRBV27	TRBJ1-6	.
CASSPLGTSQGKYQETQYF	TGTGCCAGCTCACCACTCGGTACCTCCCAGGGAAAGTACCAAGAGACCCAGTACTTC	.	TRBV18	TRBJ2-5	.
CASSLLAGTGTDTQYF	TGCGCCAGCAGCTTGCTAGCCGGGACAGGCACAGATACGCAGTATTTT	TRBD1	TRBV5-1	TRBJ2-3	.
CASSITGGYEQYF	TGTGCCAGCAGCATCACAGGGGGCTACGAGCAGTACTTC	TRBD1	TRBV11-2	TRBJ2-7	.
CASSVSGGEKLFF	TGTGCCAGCAGTGTGTCCGGGGGTGAAAAACTGTTTTTT	.	TRBV25-1	TRBJ1-4	.